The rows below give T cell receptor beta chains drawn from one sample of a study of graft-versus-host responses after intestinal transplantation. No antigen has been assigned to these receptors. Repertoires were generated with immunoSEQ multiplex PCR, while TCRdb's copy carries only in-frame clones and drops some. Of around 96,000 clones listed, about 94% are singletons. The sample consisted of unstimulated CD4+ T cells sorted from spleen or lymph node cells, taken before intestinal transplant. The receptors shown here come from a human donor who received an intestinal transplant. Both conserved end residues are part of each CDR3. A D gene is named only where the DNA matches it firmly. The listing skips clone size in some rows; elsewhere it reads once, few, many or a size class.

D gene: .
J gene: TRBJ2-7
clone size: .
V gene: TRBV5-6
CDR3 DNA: TGTGCCAGCAGCGAGGTTAGTGCGTCGGGCGAGCAGTACTTC
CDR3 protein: CASSEVSASGEQYF

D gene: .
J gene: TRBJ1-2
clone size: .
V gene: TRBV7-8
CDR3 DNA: TGTGCCAGCAGCTTACCCACCGCCAGGGCGAACTATGGCTACACCTTC
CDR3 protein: CASSLPTARANYGYTF

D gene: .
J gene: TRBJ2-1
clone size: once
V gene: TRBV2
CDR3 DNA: TGTGCCAGCAGTCCAGACAGTCACAATGAGCAGTTCTTC
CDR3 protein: CASSPDSHNEQFF

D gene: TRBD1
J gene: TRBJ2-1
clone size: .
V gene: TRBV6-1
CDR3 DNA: TGTGCCAGCAGTGACAGAAGACCGGGACAGGTCTACAATGAGCAGTTCTTC
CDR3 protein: CASSDRRPGQVYNEQFF

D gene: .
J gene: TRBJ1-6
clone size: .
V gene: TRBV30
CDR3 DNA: TGTGCCTGGAGCCGGGGGTTTGATTCACCCCTCCACTTT
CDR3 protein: CAWSRGFDSPLHF

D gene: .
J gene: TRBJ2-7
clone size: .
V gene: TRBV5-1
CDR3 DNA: TGCGCCAGCAGCTTCATTCAGGGGTCCTACGAGCAGTACTTC
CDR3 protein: CASSFIQGSYEQYF

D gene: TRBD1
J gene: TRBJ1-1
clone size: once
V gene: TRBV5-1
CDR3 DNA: TGCGCCAGCAGCTTGGTCGCAGGGGGGACTGAAGCTTTCTTT
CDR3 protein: CASSLVAGGTEAFF

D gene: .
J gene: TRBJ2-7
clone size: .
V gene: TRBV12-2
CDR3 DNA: TGTGCCCGAACCCAGGGACACCAACTTAGCTCCTACGAGCAGTACTTC
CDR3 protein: CARTQGHQLSSYEQYF

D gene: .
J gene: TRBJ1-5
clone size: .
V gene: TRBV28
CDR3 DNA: TGTGCCAGCAGTTCATTGCCTAGGGGGGGGAAGGGAGCCCAGCATTTT
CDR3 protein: CASSSLPRGGKGAQHF

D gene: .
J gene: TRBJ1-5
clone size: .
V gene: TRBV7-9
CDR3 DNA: TGTGCCAGCAGCAGACACAATCAGCCCCAGCATTTT
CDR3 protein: CASSRHNQPQHF

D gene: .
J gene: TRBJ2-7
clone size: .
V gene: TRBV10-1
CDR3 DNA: TGCGCCAGCGGGGACAATGGAGGCGAGCAGTACTTC
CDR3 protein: CASGDNGGEQYF

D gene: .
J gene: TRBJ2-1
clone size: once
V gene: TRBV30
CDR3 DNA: TGTGCCTGGAGTGGACTGAGGTCCTACAATGAGCAGTTCTTC
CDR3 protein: CAWSGLRSYNEQFF

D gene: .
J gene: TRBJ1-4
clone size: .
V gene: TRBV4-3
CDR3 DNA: TGCGCCAGCAGCCAAAGCAACAGGGAAAATGAAAAACTGTTTTTT
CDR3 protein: CASSQSNRENEKLFF

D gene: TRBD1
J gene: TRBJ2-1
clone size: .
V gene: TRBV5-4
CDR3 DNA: TGTGCCAGCAGCTTAGGACAGGGCCACAATGAGCAGTTCTTC
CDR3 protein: CASSLGQGHNEQFF

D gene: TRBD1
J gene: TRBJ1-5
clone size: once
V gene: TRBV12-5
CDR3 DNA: TGTGCTAGTGGTCTATGGACAGGGTCGAGGGCTCAGCCCCAGCATTTT
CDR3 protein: CASGLWTGSRAQPQHF

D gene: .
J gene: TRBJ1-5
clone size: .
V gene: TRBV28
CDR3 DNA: TGTGCCAGCAGTCTGCTAGCCGCCGGGGGACAGCCCCAGCATTTT
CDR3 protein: CASSLLAAGGQPQHF

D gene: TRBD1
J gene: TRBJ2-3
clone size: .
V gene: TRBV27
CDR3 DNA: TGTGCCAGCAGTCCTACCCCCTTGGACAGGGGGCGTTCGGATACGCAGTATTTT
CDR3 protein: CASSPTPLDRGRSDTQYF

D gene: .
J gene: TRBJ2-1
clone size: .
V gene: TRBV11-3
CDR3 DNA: TGTGCCAGCAGCACCGAAGGGGGTAAGGCTTACAATGAGCAGTTCTTC
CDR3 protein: CASSTEGGKAYNEQFF

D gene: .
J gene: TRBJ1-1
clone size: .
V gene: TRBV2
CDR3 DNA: TGTGCCAGCAGGCTGCAGGGGAGGGACACTGAAGCTTTCTTT
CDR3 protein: CASRLQGRDTEAFF

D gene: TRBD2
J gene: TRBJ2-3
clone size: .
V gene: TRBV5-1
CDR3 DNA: TGCGCCAGCAGCTCCGGACTAGCTGGAGGAACTAGCACAGATACGCAGTATTTT
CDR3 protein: CASSSGLAGGTSTDTQYF

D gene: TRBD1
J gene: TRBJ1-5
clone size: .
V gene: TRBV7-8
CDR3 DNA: TGTGCCAGCAGCCGTTACCAGGGGGCCCATCAGCCCCAGCATTTT
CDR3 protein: CASSRYQGAHQPQHF

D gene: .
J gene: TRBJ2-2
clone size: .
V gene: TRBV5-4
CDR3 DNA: TGTGCCAGCAGGTCCCGACTGGAGACCGGGGAGCTGTTTTTT
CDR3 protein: CASRSRLETGELFF

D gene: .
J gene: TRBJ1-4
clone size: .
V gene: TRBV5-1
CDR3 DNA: TGCGCCAGCAGCTTGGCAGAGGATGAAAAACTGTTTTTT
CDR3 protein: CASSLAEDEKLFF

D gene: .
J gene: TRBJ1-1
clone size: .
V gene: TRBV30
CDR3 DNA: TGTGCCTGGAGTGTACAGGAGAACACTGAAGCTTTCTTT
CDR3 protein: CAWSVQENTEAFF

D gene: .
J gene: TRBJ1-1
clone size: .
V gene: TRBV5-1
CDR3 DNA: TGCGCCAGCAGCTCGAAGGGGGCTGAAGCTTTCTTT
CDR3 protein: CASSSKGAEAFF

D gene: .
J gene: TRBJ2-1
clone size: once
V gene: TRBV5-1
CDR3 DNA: TGCGCCAGCGCTATGGAGGCGTACAATGAGCAGTTCTTC
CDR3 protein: CASAMEAYNEQFF

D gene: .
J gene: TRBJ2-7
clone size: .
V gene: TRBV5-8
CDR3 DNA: TGTGCCAGCAGCTTGGGTGCGGGGACCGCCGGGGCCGAGCAGTACTTC
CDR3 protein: CASSLGAGTAGAEQYF

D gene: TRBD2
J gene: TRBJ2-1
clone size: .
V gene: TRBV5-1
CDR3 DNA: TGCGCCAGCAGCTTCGGGACTAGCGGGAATGAGCAGTTCTTC
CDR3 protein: CASSFGTSGNEQFF

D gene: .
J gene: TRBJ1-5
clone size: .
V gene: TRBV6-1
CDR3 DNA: TGTGCCAGCAGTACTACAAGGATTCAGCCCCAGCATTTT
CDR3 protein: CASSTTRIQPQHF

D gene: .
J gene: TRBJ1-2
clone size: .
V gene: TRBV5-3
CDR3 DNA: TGTGCCAGAAGCTTGGCCGGGATTCAACTAAGCTATGGCTACACCTTC
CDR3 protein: CARSLAGIQLSYGYTF

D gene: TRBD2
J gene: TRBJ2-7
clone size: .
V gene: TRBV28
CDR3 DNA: TGTGCCAGCCTAGCCGCCAGGGCGGGGGGTAGATACGAGCAGTACTTC
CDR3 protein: CASLAARAGGRYEQYF

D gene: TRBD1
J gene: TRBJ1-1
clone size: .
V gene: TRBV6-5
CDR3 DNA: TGTGCCAGCAGTTTAGGACAGGGGAACACTGAAGCTTTCTTT
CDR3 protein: CASSLGQGNTEAFF

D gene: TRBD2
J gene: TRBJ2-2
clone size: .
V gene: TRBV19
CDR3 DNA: TGTGCCAGTAAGGCGCGGGAGGGCCCGAACACCGGGGAGCTGTTTTTT
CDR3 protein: CASKAREGPNTGELFF

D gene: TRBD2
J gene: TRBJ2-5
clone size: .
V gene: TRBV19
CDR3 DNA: TGTGCCAGTAGATCGGGGGGGCCTTTCTCGTCAGAGACCCAGTACTTC
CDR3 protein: CASRSGGPFSSETQYF

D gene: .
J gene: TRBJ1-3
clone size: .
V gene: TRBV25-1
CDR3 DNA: TGTGCCAGCTCACGCGACTCTGGAAACACCATATATTTT
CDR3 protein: CASSRDSGNTIYF

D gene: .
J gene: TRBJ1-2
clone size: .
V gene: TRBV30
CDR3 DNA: TGTGCCTGCCAGAGAGGAGTTTATAACTATGGCTACACCTTC
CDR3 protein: CACQRGVYNYGYTF

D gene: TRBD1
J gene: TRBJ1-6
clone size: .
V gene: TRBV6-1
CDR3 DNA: TGTGCCAGCAGCTTCAAGACAGGGCTCAGCTCACCCCTCCACTTT
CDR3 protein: CASSFKTGLSSPLHF

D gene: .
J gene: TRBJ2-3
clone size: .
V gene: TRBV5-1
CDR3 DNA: TGCGCCAGCTTACACGGGTCTTCCAACACAGATACGCAGTATTTT
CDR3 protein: CASLHGSSNTDTQYF

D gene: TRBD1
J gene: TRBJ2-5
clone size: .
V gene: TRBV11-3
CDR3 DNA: TGTGCCAGCAGCGCCGACAGGGGGCAGGAGACCCAGTACTTC
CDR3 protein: CASSADRGQETQYF

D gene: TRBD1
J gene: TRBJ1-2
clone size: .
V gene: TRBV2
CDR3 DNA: TGTGCCAGCAGCGCTGGACAGGGGGCAACCTCAGCCTTC
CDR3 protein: CASSAGQGATSAF

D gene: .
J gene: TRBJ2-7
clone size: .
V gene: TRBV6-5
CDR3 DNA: TGTGCCAGCAGTAGGGCCGGGACAAGCTACGAGCAGTACTTC
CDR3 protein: CASSRAGTSYEQYF

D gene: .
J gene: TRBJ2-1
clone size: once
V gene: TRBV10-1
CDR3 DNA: TGCGCCAGCAGTAACCGGGACTTCGGATACAATGAGCAGTTCTTC
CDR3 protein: CASSNRDFGYNEQFF

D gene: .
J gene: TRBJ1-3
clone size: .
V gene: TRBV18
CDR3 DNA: TGTGCCAGCTCACCCGAGGGCGGGTGGCACACCATATATTTT
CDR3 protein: CASSPEGGWHTIYF

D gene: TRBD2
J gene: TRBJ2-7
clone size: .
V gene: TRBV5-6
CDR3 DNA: TGTGCCAGCAGCTTTAGGACTAGCGGGAGAACCTCGGGCTACGAGCAGTACTTC
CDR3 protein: CASSFRTSGRTSGYEQYF

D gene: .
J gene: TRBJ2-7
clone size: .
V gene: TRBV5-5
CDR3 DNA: TGTGCCAGCAACGACCTCAAACAGGGATCGGGAGAGCAGTACTTC
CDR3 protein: CASNDLKQGSGEQYF

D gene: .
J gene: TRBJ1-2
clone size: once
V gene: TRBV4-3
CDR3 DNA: TGCGCCAGCAGCCAAGATCAGGGGCTATATGGCTACACCTTC
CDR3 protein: CASSQDQGLYGYTF

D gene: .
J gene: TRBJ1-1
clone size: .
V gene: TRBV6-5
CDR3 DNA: TGTGCCAGCAGTTACTCGTACAGGGTGAGTGAAGCTTTCTTT
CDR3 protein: CASSYSYRVSEAFF

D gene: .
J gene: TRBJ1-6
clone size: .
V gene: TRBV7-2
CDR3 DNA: TGTGCCAGCAGCTTTGGGACAAATAATTCACCCCTCCACTTT
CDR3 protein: CASSFGTNNSPLHF

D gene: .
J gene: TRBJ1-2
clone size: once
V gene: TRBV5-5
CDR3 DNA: TGTGCCAGCAGCTTGAAATCCCCTTACTATGGCTACACCTTC
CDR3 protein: CASSLKSPYYGYTF

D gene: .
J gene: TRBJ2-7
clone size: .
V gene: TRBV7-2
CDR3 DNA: TGTGCCAGCAGCCCCTACGACGGTTCGGGGGAGCAGTACTTC
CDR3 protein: CASSPYDGSGEQYF

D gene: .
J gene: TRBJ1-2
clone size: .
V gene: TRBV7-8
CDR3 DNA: TGTGCCAGCAGCTTAGCGCGTCAGGGGTATGGCTACACCTTC
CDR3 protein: CASSLARQGYGYTF

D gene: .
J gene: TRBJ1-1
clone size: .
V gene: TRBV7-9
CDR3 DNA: TGTGCCAGCAGCTTACCAGACACTGAAGCTTTCTTT
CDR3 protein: CASSLPDTEAFF

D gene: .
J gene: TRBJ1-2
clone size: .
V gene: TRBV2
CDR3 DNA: TGTGCCAGCAGTGAAAGTGCGTCTCGCAATGGCTACACCTTC
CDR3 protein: CASSESASRNGYTF

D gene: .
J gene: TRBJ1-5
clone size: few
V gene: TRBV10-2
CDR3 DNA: TGCGCCAGCAGTGAGTCGCACTTCAATCAGCCCCAGCATTTT
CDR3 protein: CASSESHFNQPQHF

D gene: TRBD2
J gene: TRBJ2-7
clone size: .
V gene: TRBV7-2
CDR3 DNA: TGTGCCAGCAGCTTAGGGCTAGCGGGGGGGCTGTCCTACGAGCAGTACTTC
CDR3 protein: CASSLGLAGGLSYEQYF

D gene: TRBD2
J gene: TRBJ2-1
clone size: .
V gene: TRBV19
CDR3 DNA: TGTGCCAGTAAACCGGAGGGCGGGAGGGCGTATGAGCAGTTCTTC
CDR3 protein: CASKPEGGRAYEQFF

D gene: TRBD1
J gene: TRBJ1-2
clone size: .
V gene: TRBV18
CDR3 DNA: TGTGCCAGCTCACCGGACAGGGGCGACTATGGCTACACCTTC
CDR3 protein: CASSPDRGDYGYTF